The clone carrying this TCR beta chain showed up many times. Its antigen is not identified. The sample is drawn from a study of CD8 T cells in ankylosing spondylitis. Findings and caveats of the study: Typical of ankylosing spondylitis blood, it appeared, was a TCR beta motif of eight highly homologous variants. Existing reports had already noted some motif variants in reactive arthritis synovial fluid and blood. Reportedly, matched ankylosing spondylitis synovial fluid was significantly enriched for disease-linked clones.

The CDR3 sequence is 14 residues long. Trimming cost V 5 bases and J 8 bases, with 17 bases left between them. TCRdb reprocessed the 5' RACE reads via MiXCR and lists one record per CDR3 protein. The sample lists roughly 230,000 distinct CDR3 sequences, under 20% occurring once. The material sequenced was blood, either unsorted or a sorted T cell fraction (not recorded which). The chain is built from TRBV12-3 or TRBV12-4 and TRBJ2-3; possibly TRBD2 for D (6 bases). The sequence derives from a male donor with ankylosing spondylitis or in good health (not recorded which). CDR3 DNA sequence: TGTGCCAGCAGTCCTCAAGCTAGCGATCCTACGCAGTATTTT. It codes for CASSPQASDPTQYF.